The source of this T cell receptor (beta chain) is a study of blood T cells in healthy people across ages. Sample-barcoded 5' priming and a J-beta primer mix drove a second PCR of about 6 to 12 cycles. A single record per CDR3 protein comes from TCRdb applying MiXCR to the 5' RACE reads. Counted here are about 1 million distinct CDR3 sequences, 25% occurring once; the ten biggest clones make up less than 0.75%. The CDR3 has 15 residues. Germline CDR1 SEHNR, CDR2 FQNEAQ (reference sequence). The V gene lost 7 bases and the J gene lost 6 bases, with 18 bases spanning the gap. The donors, healthy Caucasians from Russia, were aged about 6 to 95. PBMCs, at least 6 million per sample, were isolated. These same data were also listed under a study on T cells of mothers and their children.

V is TRBV7-9 and J is TRBJ1-4, with D perhaps TRBD1 (6 bases). Sequencing was done on a sample of blood. This receptor was taken from a girl between 2 and 10 years old in good health. CDR3 region: CASTRGGEGDEKLFF. In DNA form, the CDR3 reads TGTGCCAGCACGCGAGGAGGCGAGGGGGATGAAAAACTGTTTTTT.